This passage covers 31 T cell receptor delta chains from one sample sequenced in a study of γδ T cells in repeated Plasmodium falciparum infection. Flow sorting of PBMC yielded separate Vgamma9/Vdelta2+ and Vdelta2-negative gammadelta T cell populations for bulk repertoire analysis. TCRdb redid clone calling on the multiplex PCR reads using CATT. The sample includes roughly 93,000 delta-chain clones, 0.75% to 1% of them seen just once. Sequencing was carried out using gamma-delta T cells from blood. The receptors originated from a pool of human donors (malaria-infected and uninfected, not separated).

This clone has more than one count but fewer than ten. This sequence is one base from a far larger clone and is likely a read error. The identical CDR3 is also encoded by other nucleotide sequences in the sample. This sequence joins TRDV1 and TRDJ1; 12 bases fit TRDD3. The J gene was not available in TCRdb and was assigned here by matching the DNA to germline segments. The CDR3 has 18 amino acids. Looked up from germline, CDR1 is TSWWSYY and CDR2 is QGS. After removal of 4 bases from V and 4 bases from J, the junction contained 13 bases not matched to a gene. Here the CDR3 reads CALGGVSHWGILGDKLIF. The CDR3 nucleotides read TGTGCTCTTGGGGGCGTCTCGCACTGGGGGATACTGGGCGATAAACTCATCTTT.

This clone was counted ten times or more. The TCRdb protein comes from a much larger clone and disagrees with this DNA's translation at residue 4, likely due to a read error; the protein given here is derived from the DNA. The chain recombines TRDV1 with TRDJ1, with 10 bases lining up with TRDD3. The germline V gene encodes CDR1 TSWWSYY and CDR2 QGS. This CDR3 is 18 amino acids long. This CDR3 is CALRELPWGINRIDKLIF. The CDR3 DNA reads as TGTGCTCTTAGGGAACTTCCCTGGGGGATAAATAGGATCGATAAACTCATCTTT.

This clone showed up just a few times. A single base is all that separates this from a far larger clone, so a read error is likely. The sample has other DNA sequences that encode this CDR3 too. This chain joins TRDV1 and TRDJ1; 12 bases agree with TRDD3. Because TCRdb records no J gene, it was assigned here through a match of the DNA to germline. This CDR3 is built from 24 residues. CDR1 is TSWWSYY, CDR2 QGS, per germline. For the CDR3, the DNA is TGTGCCCTTGGGCCACCCCCTCCTTCCTCCACCTCCTACTGGGGGATACACTACACCGATAAACTCATCTTT. Its protein is CALGPPPPSSTSYWGIHYTDKLIF.

This clone came up a few times. For this DNA, TCRdb reports the protein of a much larger clone, which diverges at residue 12, most likely from a read error; the protein presented here is translated directly from the DNA. With the J gene uncalled, the V gene is TRDV2. This CDR3 region has 14 residues. Germline CDR1 and CDR2: GEAIGNYY and EKD. The CDR3 region is CACDLIMRADKPIF. The CDR3 nucleotides read TGTGCCTGTGATCTAATCATGAGGGCCGATAAACCCATCTTT.

This clone was picked up a small number of times. The protein given by TCRdb reflects a much larger clone and differs at residue 19 from this DNA's translation, likely from a read error; the protein shown is the DNA's translation. The gene calls are TRDV1 and TRDJ1, with 11 bases aligning to TRDD3. Germline V gives CDR1 TSWWSYY, CDR2 QGS. The CDR3 sequence is 23 residues long. CDR3 protein: CALGDPHPFRQLGDREKTGKLIF. The CDR3 coding sequence is TGTGCTCTTGGGGACCCTCACCCCTTCCGCCAACTGGGGGATAGGGAGAAAACCGGTAAACTCATCTTT.

A remark on this clone: This DNA's translation and the protein TCRdb lists, from a much larger clone, do not match at residue 13, likely due to a read error; the protein shown is translated from the DNA. The chain links TRDV1 to TRDJ1; D is perhaps TRDD3 (6 bases). Germline matching of the DNA provided the J gene here, since TCRdb leaves it blank. Germline assignment: CDR1 TSWWSYY and CDR2 QGS. Trimming removed 2 bases from V and 2 bases from J, with 39 bases in between. The CDR3 extends over 24 amino acids. This chain's CDR3 is CALGERVWPTGGHAREGRTDKLIF. The DNA for the CDR3 is TGTGCTCTTGGGGAAAGAGTATGGCCTACCGGGGGACACGCCAGGGAAGGGAGGACCGATAAACTCATCTTT.

This clone was observed a handful of times. With a far larger clone one base away, a read error is the likely cause. This sample also contains other DNA sequences that code for the same CDR3. There is no J gene call, but TRDV1 is given as the V gene; the D call in the table, TRDD3, was not verified against the DNA. Germline V gives CDR1 TSWWSYY, CDR2 QGS. CDR3 length: 20 residues. In DNA, the CDR3 is TGTGCTCTTGGGGGAACCTTCTACCCTCAGCTGGGGGAAAGTGCCGATAAACTCATCTTC. This gives the protein CALGGTFYPQLGESADKLIF.

This clone came up many times. Translating this DNA gives a protein that differs at residue 6 from the TCRdb one, which belongs to a much larger clone; a read error is likely, and the protein shown is this translation. The chain joins TRDV1 to TRDJ1; D gene unclear. CDR3 length: 16 amino acids. V gave up 2 bases and J gave up 0 bases, with 13 bases separating them. CDR1 is TSWWSYY and CDR2 is QGS in the germline V gene. The CDR3 here is CALGEWEVWDTDKLIF. The CDR3 nucleotides are TGTGCTCTTGGGGAATGGGAGGTTTGGGACACCGATAAACTCATCTTT.

This clone has just a few counts. This likely reflects a read error, since a far larger clone is one base away. At the DNA level, this CDR3 is encoded by other sequences in the same sample as well. The chain uses TRDV2 and TRDJ1; 10 bases align to TRDD3. V was clipped by 0 bases and J by 3 bases; unmatched bases: 6. The CDR3 totals 16 residues. CDR1 and CDR2 from the germline V gene are GEAIGNYY and EKD. In DNA form, the CDR3 reads TGTGCCTGTGACACCGTTACGGGGGGATACGCCGATAAACTCATCTTT. It yields the protein CACDTVTGGYADKLIF.

This clone was seen repeatedly, ten times or more. A far more abundant clone sits one base away, making this likely a read error. Other DNA sequences of this sample code for an identical CDR3. The gene calls are TRDV2 and TRDJ1; 13 bases are shared with TRDD3. Germline loops: CDR1 GEAIGNYY, CDR2 EKD. J lost 4 bases, V lost 7 bases, and 8 bases had no gene match. The CDR3 is 15 residues long. CDR3 in amino acids: CACDVLGDTGDKLIF. The DNA for the CDR3 is TGTGCCTGCGACGTACTGGGGGATACGGGCGATAAACTCATCTTT.

Concerning this clone: A far larger clone is one nucleotide away, so this likely arose from a read error. The same CDR3 arises from other DNA sequences in this sample as well. The V gene reported is TRDV1; the J gene is uncalled; the tabulated D call, TRDD3, remains unverified against the DNA. CDR1 is TSWWSYY and CDR2 is QGS in the germline V gene. CDR3 length: 19 residues. CDR3 DNA: TGCGCTCTTGGGGAACTAATTTCCTATAAGATACTCCTACACCCCGTTCTCATCTTT. This codes for CALGELISYKILLHPVLIF.

This clone was seen a few times. A read error likely explains this, since a far larger clone differs by one base. The genes are TRDV1 and TRDJ1, with 8 bases that match TRDD3. TCRdb gives no J gene; it was assigned here by matching the DNA to germline. CDR1 and CDR2 (germline): TSWWSYY, QGS. There are 19 residues in the CDR3. CDR3 loop: CALGGSLRGGYVQTDKLIF. CDR3 bases: TGCGCTCTTGGGGGATCACTACGCGGGGGATATGTTCAAACCGATAAACTCATCTTT.

This clone appeared a few times. This may be a read error, as it is one base from a much larger clone. This chain links TRAV29/DV5 with TRDJ1; a weak D match, TRDD2 (5 bases). The CDR3 loop spans 19 amino acids. Trimming left V 4 bases short and J 0 bases short, with 28 bases between. Germline values: CDR1 NSMFDY, CDR2 ISSIKDK. The CDR3 DNA reads TGTGCAGCATCCTATCCTCCCCTTGGACCTGTGGGAAACACCGATAAACTCATCTTT. This sequence encodes CAASYPPLGPVGNTDKLIF.

This clone appeared a few times. A read error may produce the germline difference seen at one junction end. The chain links TRDV1 to TRDJ1; 9 nucleotides agree with TRDD2. Since TCRdb gives no J gene, matching the DNA to germline was used here to assign it. This CDR3 region has 20 residues. Per germline, CDR1 TSWWSYY and CDR2 QGS. This CDR3 is CSGEGAFLRTWGFNTDKLIF. As DNA, the CDR3 is TGCTCTGGGGAGGGGGCCTTCCTACGAACCTGGGGCTTCAACACCGATAAACTCATCTTT.

In its sample, this clone was seen a few times. The protein TCRdb gives is from a much larger clone and does not agree with this DNA's translation at residue 6, likely a read error; the protein shown here comes from the DNA. The V and J genes are TRDV1 and TRDJ1; the match to TRDD3 covers 9 bases. TCRdb leaves out the J gene; it was filled in here by matching the DNA to germline. Unmatched junction bases numbered 17, after V lost 3 bases and J lost 0 bases. Germline V gene lookup returns CDR1 TSWWSYY and CDR2 QGS. CDR3 size: 20 residues. DNA of the CDR3: TGTGCTCTTGGGGAGCTTCCCAGTACTGGGGGACCGACGTACACCGATAAACTCATCTTT. Protein sequence: CALGELPSTGGPTYTDKLIF.

This clone was seen only a few times. A single base is all that separates this from a far larger clone, so a read error is likely. Other nucleotide sequences from this sample produce the same CDR3. Here the V gene is TRDV2, but the J gene went uncalled; the table's TRDD3 call for D was not verified on the DNA. Germline CDR1 GEAIGNYY, CDR2 EKD. The CDR3 is 16 residues long. CDR3 loop: CACDTLGVGHTDKLIF. Written as DNA, the CDR3 is TGTGCCTGTGACACCCTGGGGGTCGGTCACACCGATAAGCTCATCTTT.

A word on this clone: This likely reflects a read error, since a far larger clone is one base away. This specimen includes other DNA sequences encoding the same CDR3. This chain uses TRDV2 with TRDJ1; a possible D gene is TRDD3 (5 bases). TCRdb offers no J gene call, so here the DNA was matched to germline to obtain one. The CDR3 has 16 amino acids. Trimming shortened V by 3 bases and J by 1 base, and 17 bases separated the two germline ends. Germline CDR1 GEAIGNYY, CDR2 EKD. The CDR3 sequence is CACDPAWDAGTDKLIF. The CDR3, as DNA: TGTGCCTGTGACCCCGCCTGGGATGCAGGCACCGATAAACTCATCTTT.

This clone was observed at least ten times. Additional DNA sequences in this sample encode the identical CDR3. V usage is TRDV1 and J usage is TRDJ1; D remains unclear. V was trimmed by 4 bases and J by 3 bases, leaving 12 bases between them. Germline V gene sequence: CDR1 TSWWSYY, CDR2 QGS. The CDR3 length is 14 residues. The CDR3 sequence: CALGGIPAADKLIF. Here the CDR3 DNA reads TGTGCTCTTGGGGGCATTCCGGCGGCCGATAAACTCATCTTT.

The sample holds a few counts of this clone. Translating this DNA gives a protein that differs at residue 13 from the TCRdb one, which belongs to a much larger clone; a read error is likely, and the protein shown is this translation. The CDR3 DNA reads as TGTGCCTGTGACACCGTGAGTGGGAGCTCCTGGGACGCCCGACAGATGTTTTTC. Protein sequence: CACDTVSGSSWDARQMFF. The V and J genes are TRDV2 and TRDJ3; D is possibly TRDD3 (5 bases). The J gene, left out of TCRdb, was set here by checking the DNA against germline. Per the germline V gene, CDR1 is GEAIGNYY and CDR2 is EKD. This CDR3 is 18 amino acids long.

Comment on this clone: The protein in TCRdb stems from a much larger clone and differs at residue 17 from this DNA's translation, likely a read error; here the protein is translated from the DNA. No J gene was called, and the V gene is TRDV2; the D call of TRDD3 is as the table states it, not checked on the DNA. Germline CDR1 reads GEAIGNYY; CDR2 reads EKD. The CDR3 runs 19 residues. Written as DNA, the CDR3 is TGTGCCTGTGACGAGAACTGGGGGAGTAGCTCCTGGGACACCCGACAGACGTTTTTC. This encodes CACDENWGSSSWDTRQTFF.

In regard to this clone: With only one base between it and a far larger clone, this is likely a read error. The same CDR3 arises from other DNA sequences in this sample as well. The chain recombines TRDV1 with TRDJ1, with 10 bases fitting TRDD3. Germline V lookup: CDR1 TSWWSYY, CDR2 QGS. After removal of 0 bases from V and 0 bases from J, the junction contained 25 bases not matched to a gene. The CDR3 sequence is 24 residues long. DNA of the CDR3: TGTGCTCTTGGGGAACTAGTCCACTCCCTACATCGTACTGGGGGATGGTACGACACCGATAAACTCATCTTT. Amino acids: CALGELVHSLHRTGGWYDTDKLIF.

This clone was seen more than once but under ten times. With only one base between it and a far larger clone, this is likely a read error. The sample carries other DNA sequences with the same CDR3. The genes are TRDV1 and TRDJ1; the D gene is possibly TRDD3 (5 bases). The J gene, left out of TCRdb, was set here by checking the DNA against germline. This CDR3 contains 16 residues. Germline V gene lookup returns CDR1 TSWWSYY and CDR2 QGS. V lost 2 bases and J 7 bases, leaving 20 bases between the germline ends. CDR3 sequence: CALGEFCTGPSVKLIF. CDR3 nucleotides: TGTGCTCTTGGGGAATTTTGTACTGGTCCAAGTGTTAAACTCATCTTT.

This clone was seen at least ten times. A far larger clone is just one base off, so this is likely a read error. Other DNA sequences from this sample encode an identical CDR3 as well. V usage is TRDV2 and J usage is TRDJ1, with 8 nucleotides matching TRDD3. Unmatched junction bases numbered 11, after V lost 3 bases and J lost 3 bases. CDR3 length: 16 residues. Germline-derived CDR1 and CDR2 are GEAIGNYY and EKD. CDR3 sequence reads: CACDESTGGSPDKLIF. The DNA of the CDR3 is TGTGCCTGTGACGAATCCACTGGGGGCTCGCCCGATAAACTCATCTTT.

About this clone itself: One base separates it from a far larger clone, so it is likely a read error. Other nucleotide sequences from this sample produce the same CDR3. The gene calls are TRDV2 and TRDJ1; D possibly corresponds to TRDD3 (5 bases). TCRdb supplies no J gene; here it was assigned by aligning the nucleotide sequence to germline. The CDR3 runs to 20 residues. V was shortened by 0 bases and J by 0 bases, with 25 bases between the two germline ends. In germline, CDR1 is GEAIGNYY, CDR2 EKD. The CDR3 sequence is CACDTVGTGPLVSYTDKLIF. CDR3 bases: TGTGCCTGTGACACCGTGGGTACTGGCCCACTTGTTTCTTACACCGATAAACTCATCTTT.

In this sample, this clone turned up a few times. This likely stems from a read error, as it lies one base from a far larger clone. Within the sample, other DNA sequences also encode this same CDR3. The chain has TRDV2 and TRDJ1; 12 nucleotides agree with TRDD3. The J gene, absent from TCRdb, was called here by matching the DNA to germline. This CDR3 has 18 residues. The germline CDR1 and CDR2 sequences are GEAIGNYY and EKD. The CDR3 DNA reads as TGTGCTTGTGACTCCAAACTGGGGGATACCGGGTACACCGATAAACTCATCTTT. It specifies CACDSKLGDTGYTDKLIF.

Many counts were recorded for this clone. It is likely a read error: a sequence one base away is far more abundant. Other DNA sequences from this sample encode an identical CDR3 as well. The J gene is TRDJ1, the V gene TRDV1, with 11 nucleotides matching TRDD3. This CDR3 region has 22 residues. Germline lookup yields CDR1 TSWWSYY and CDR2 QGS. The CDR3 DNA is TGTGCTCTTGGGGAACGTGGTACTGGGGGATATGGGTCGAATGGTTGTCCGATGAAACTCATCTTC. This sequence encodes CALGERGTGGYGSNGCPMKLIF.

This clone turned up a few times. The translation of this DNA and the TCRdb protein of a much larger clone differ at residue 12, probably owing to a read error; the protein shown here is translated from the DNA. The J gene is TRDJ1, the V gene TRDV1; no clear D. Trimming cost V 7 bases and J 5 bases, with 32 bases left between them. Germline V gene data show CDR1 as TSWWSYY and CDR2 as QGS. This CDR3 has 19 amino acids. The CDR3 DNA follows: TGTGCTCTTGTGCCCCCTCACTCAGAGCCCTGGAGGATGAGAGATAAACTCATCTTT. Protein sequence: CALVPPHSEPWRMRDKLIF.

This clone was detected only a few times. A read error likely explains why the TCRdb protein, taken from a much larger clone, differs from this DNA's translation at residue 5; the protein shown is translated from the DNA. The chain is built from TRDV2 and TRDJ1; TRDD3 agrees at 10 bases. TCRdb is silent on the J gene; assignment here came from matching the DNA to germline. The CDR3 covers 21 residues. Germline CDR1 is GEAIGNYY and CDR2 is EKD. J gave up 0 bases and V 3 bases, and 21 bases lay outside the gene matches. CDR3 sequence reads: CACDAILVGGYAMEYTDKLIF. In DNA, the CDR3 is TGTGCCTGTGACGCCATCCTCGTCGGGGGATACGCGATGGAGTACACCGATAAACTCATCTTT.

This clone was seen a few times. TCRdb has a much larger clone's protein, which differs at residue 18 from the translation of this DNA, likely because of a read error; what is shown is the protein translated from the DNA. With the J gene uncalled, the V gene is TRDV2; TRDD3, the table's D call, lacks a check against the DNA. This CDR3 has 19 residues. Germline V CDR1 and CDR2: GEAIGNYY, EKD. CDR3 nucleotide sequence: TGTGCCTGTGACACCCGGAACTTCCTCGGGGATACGCGTTGGGATAAACTCACCTTT. Its protein is CACDTRNFLGDTRWDKLTF.

This clone was counted between two and nine times. One base separates it from a far larger clone, so it is likely a read error. Other nucleotide sequences from this sample produce the same CDR3. The rearrangement links TRDV1 to TRDJ1, with a tentative D call TRDD3 (5 bases). In the absence of a J gene in TCRdb, the DNA was matched to germline to assign it here. Germline V gene lookup returns CDR1 TSWWSYY and CDR2 QGS. The CDR3 totals 19 residues. As DNA, the CDR3 is TGTGCTCTCGGGGAGCCGCCGGGGGTTATCCCCCAGTACGCCGATAAACTCATCTTT. This encodes CALGEPPGVIPQYADKLIF.

Details on this clone: The amino acid sequence in TCRdb belongs to a much larger clone and departs from this DNA's translation at residue 20, likely a sequencing read error; the sequence shown is translated from the DNA. This chain uses TRDV1 with TRDJ4; 11 bases fit TRDD3. Here the J gene came from matching the DNA to germline, since TCRdb omits it. Germline loops: CDR1 TSWWSYY, CDR2 QGS. The CDR3 sequence is 23 residues long. The CDR3 is CALGELLPGMWGIRWGRARHLIF. For the CDR3, the DNA is TGTGCTCTTGGGGAACTGCTACCTGGGATGTGGGGGATACGCTGGGGCAGGGCCAGACACCTGATCTTT.